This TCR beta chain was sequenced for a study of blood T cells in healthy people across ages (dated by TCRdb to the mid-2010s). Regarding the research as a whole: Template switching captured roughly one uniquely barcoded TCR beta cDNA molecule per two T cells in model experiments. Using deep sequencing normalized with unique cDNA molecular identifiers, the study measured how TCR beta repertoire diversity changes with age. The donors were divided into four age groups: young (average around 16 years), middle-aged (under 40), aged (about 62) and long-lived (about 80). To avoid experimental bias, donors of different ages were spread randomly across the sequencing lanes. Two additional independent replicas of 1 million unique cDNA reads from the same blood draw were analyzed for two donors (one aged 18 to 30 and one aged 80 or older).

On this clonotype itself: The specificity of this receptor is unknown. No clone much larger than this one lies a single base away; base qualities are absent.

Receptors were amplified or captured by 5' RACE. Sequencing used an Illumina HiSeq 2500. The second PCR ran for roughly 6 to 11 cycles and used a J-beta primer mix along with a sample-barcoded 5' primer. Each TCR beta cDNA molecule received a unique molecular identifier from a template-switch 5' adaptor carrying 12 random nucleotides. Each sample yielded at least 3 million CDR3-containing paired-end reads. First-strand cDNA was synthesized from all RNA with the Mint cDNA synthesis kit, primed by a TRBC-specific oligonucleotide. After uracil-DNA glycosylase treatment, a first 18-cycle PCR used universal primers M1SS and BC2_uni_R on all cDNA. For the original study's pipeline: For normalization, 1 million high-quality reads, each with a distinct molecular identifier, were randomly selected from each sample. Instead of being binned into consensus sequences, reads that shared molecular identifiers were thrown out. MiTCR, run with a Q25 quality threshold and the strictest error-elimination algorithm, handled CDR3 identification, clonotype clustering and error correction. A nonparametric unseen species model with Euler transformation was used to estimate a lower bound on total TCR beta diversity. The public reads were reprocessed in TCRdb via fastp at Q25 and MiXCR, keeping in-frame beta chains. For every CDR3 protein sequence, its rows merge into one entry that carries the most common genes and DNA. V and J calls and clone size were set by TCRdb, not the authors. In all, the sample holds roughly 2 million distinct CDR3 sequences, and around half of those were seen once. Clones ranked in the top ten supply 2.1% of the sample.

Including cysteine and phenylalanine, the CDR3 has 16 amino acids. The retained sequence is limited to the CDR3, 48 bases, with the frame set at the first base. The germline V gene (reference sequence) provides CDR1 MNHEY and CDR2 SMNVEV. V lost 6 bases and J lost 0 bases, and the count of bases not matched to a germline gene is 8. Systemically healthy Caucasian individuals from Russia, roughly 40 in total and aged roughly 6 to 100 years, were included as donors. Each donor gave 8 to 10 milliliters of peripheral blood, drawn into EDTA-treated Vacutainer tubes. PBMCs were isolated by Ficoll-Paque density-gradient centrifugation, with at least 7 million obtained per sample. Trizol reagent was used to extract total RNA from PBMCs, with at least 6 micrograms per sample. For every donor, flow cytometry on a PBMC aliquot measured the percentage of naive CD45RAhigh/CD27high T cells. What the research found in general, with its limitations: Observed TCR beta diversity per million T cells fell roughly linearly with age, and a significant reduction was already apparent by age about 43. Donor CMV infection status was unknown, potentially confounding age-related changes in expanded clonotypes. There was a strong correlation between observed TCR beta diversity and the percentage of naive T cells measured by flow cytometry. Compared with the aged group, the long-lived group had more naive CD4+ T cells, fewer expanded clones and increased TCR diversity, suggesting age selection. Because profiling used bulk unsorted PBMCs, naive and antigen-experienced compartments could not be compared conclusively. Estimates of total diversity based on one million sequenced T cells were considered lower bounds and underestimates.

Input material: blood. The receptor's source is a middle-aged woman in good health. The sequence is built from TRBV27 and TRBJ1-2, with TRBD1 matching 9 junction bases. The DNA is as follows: TGTGCCAGCAGATCCGGGACAGGGCCCGCTAACTATGGCTACACCTTC. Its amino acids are CASRSGTGPANYGYTF.